Listed here is a single T cell receptor beta chain. Its cognate antigen is unknown. These data are taken from a study of cytomegalovirus exposure and HLA in healthy donors. Study-level points and caveats: Most TCR beta V segments were productive about 90% or about 30% of the time in an earlier analysis. The study recorded 164 TCR beta chains that were cytomegalovirus-associated.

With 7 bases removed from V and 1 base from J, the gap between germline ends came to 26 bases. Looked up from germline, CDR1 is MNHEY and CDR2 is SMNVEV (reference sequence). This CDR3 is built from 19 residues. A multiplex PCR was run with 60 Vbeta primers and 13 Jbeta primers. TCRdb's table, derived via immunoSEQ multiplex PCR, lists solely in-frame clones and lacks some. The sample has some 110,000 clones, approximately 76% seen once. The sequenced sample was PBMCs. The chain has TRBV27 and TRBJ1-5, with a weak D call TRBD1 (5 bases). The receptor was derived from a man aged 50 to 60 in good health and CMV-seropositive. CDR3 nucleotide sequence: TGTGCCAGCAACCCCACCGGACGGGGGTTACAATTAAGCAATCAGCCCCAGCATTTT. Protein: CASNPTGRGLQLSNQPQHF.